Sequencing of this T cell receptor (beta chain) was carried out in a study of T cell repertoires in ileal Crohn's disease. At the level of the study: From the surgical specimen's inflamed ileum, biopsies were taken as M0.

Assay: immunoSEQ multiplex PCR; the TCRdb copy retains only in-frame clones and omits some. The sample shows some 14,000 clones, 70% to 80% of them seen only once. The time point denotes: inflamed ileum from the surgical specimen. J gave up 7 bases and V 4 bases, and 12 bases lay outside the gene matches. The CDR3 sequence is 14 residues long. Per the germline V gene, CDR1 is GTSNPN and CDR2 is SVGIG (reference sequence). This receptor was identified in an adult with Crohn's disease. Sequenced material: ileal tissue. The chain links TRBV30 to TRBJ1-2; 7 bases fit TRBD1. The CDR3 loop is CAWTRGEGAFGYTF. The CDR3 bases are TGTGCCTGGACGAGGGGTGAGGGGGCGTTTGGCTACACCTTC.